These T cell receptor beta chains were read from a single sample in a study of blood T cells in healthy people across ages. TCRdb itself ran the 5' RACE reads through MiXCR, one entry per CDR3 protein. In the table there are approximately 600,000 distinct CDR3 sequences, 45% to 65% of which are singletons. Source material: blood. All receptors derive from a man aged 55 to 70 in good health. Both conserved end residues are part of each CDR3. The D gene is left open where the match is weak. Where a row states a size, it is once, few, many or the class of an expanded clone; other rows omit it.

NA TRBJ2-3 TRBV20-1 NA CSARSPPSGEVGRDTQYF TGCAGTGCTAGATCCCCCCCCTCGGGGGAGGTAGGGAGAGATACGCAGTATTTT
NA TRBJ2-5 TRBV25-1 TRBD1 CASSPPRKDRETQYF TGTGCCAGCAGCCCTCCACGCAAGGACAGGGAGACCCAGTACTTC
NA TRBJ2-5 TRBV18 NA CASSQLRNPQETQYF TGTGCCAGCTCACAACTCAGGAATCCCCAAGAGACCCAGTACTTC
once TRBJ1-5 TRBV12-3/TRBV12-4 NA CASSLALSRHQPQHF TGTGCCAGCAGTTTAGCGCTCAGCCGTCACCAGCCCCAGCATTTT
NA TRBJ1-4 TRBV6-2/TRBV6-3 TRBD1 CASNYPGQVANEKLFF TGTGCCAGCAATTACCCCGGACAGGTGGCAAATGAAAAACTGTTTTTT
NA TRBJ2-4 TRBV5-1 TRBD1 CASSFGGQGFNIQYF TGCGCCAGCAGCTTTGGGGGACAGGGATTTAACATTCAGTACTTC
NA TRBJ1-4 TRBV21-1 NA CASSTRRSDRGHQEREKLFF TGTGCCAGCAGCACCCGTCGATCCGACAGGGGCCACCAAGAGCGCGAAAAACTGTTTTTT
NA TRBJ1-2 TRBV14 NA CASSQGVRRRGYGYTF TGTGCCAGCAGCCAAGGGGTCCGACGACGGGGGTATGGCTACACCTTC
NA TRBJ2-3 TRBV7-2 NA CASSLLIARPTSPDTQYF TGTGCCAGCAGCTTACTCATCGCCCGACCCACTAGCCCAGATACGCAGTATTTT
NA TRBJ2-1 TRBV20-1 TRBD2 CSARGGTNPQVRQFF TGCAGTGCTAGAGGGGGGACTAACCCCCAGGTTAGGCAGTTCTTC
few TRBJ2-2 TRBV20-1 NA CSAKAPVVTGELFF TGCAGTGCTAAGGCCCCTGTGGTCACCGGGGAGCTGTTTTTT
NA TRBJ2-7 TRBV20-1 NA CSAPRPSSYEQYF TGCAGTGCTCCCCGGCCGAGCTCCTACGAGCAGTACTTC
NA TRBJ1-2 TRBV2 NA CASSGQGLDYGYTF TGTGCCAGCAGTGGACAAGGATTGGACTATGGCTACACCTTC
few TRBJ1-2 TRBV29-1 NA CSVDSNYGYTF TGCAGCGTTGATTCCAACTATGGCTACACCTTC
few TRBJ2-5 TRBV25-1 NA CASSEGGARETQYF TGTGCCAGCAGTGAAGGGGGGGCGCGGGAGACCCAGTACTTC
few TRBJ2-1 TRBV5-1 TRBD2 CASSRGERYNEQFF TGCGCCAGCAGCCGGGGGGAACGGTACAATGAGCAGTTCTTC
NA TRBJ2-1 TRBV5-1 NA CASSLFGGRGSYNEQFF TGCGCCAGCAGCTTGTTCGGGGGGCGCGGCTCCTACAATGAGCAGTTCTTC
NA TRBJ2-6 TRBV14 NA CASSHKGQGSTGANVLTF TGTGCCAGCAGTCACAAGGGGCAGGGGTCTACTGGGGCCAACGTCCTGACTTTC
NA TRBJ1-3 TRBV20-1 TRBD1 CSARDAGGGNTIYF TGCAGTGCTAGAGACGCAGGGGGAGGAAACACCATATATTTT
NA TRBJ2-1 TRBV5-1 TRBD1 CASSLPGTGGVNEQFF TGCGCCAGCAGCTTGCCCGGGACAGGGGGCGTGAATGAGCAGTTCTTC
NA TRBJ2-7 TRBV18 NA CASSPSALGSYEQYF TGTGCCAGCTCACCATCCGCACTAGGTTCCTACGAGCAGTACTTC
NA TRBJ1-2 TRBV5-4 NA CASSWADRNYGYTF TGTGCCAGCAGCTGGGCGGATCGGAACTATGGCTACACCTTC
NA TRBJ2-7 TRBV20-1 NA CSASESSSSYEQYF TGCAGTGCTAGTGAGAGTTCTAGCTCCTACGAGCAGTACTTC
few TRBJ2-5 TRBV29-1 NA CSGLQGGETQYF TGCAGCGGGCTACAGGGAGGTGAGACCCAGTACTTC
NA TRBJ2-1 TRBV20-1 NA CSARDMRDYNEQFF TGCAGTGCTAGAGATATGAGGGATTACAATGAGCAGTTCTTC
NA TRBJ2-3 TRBV7-2 NA CASSRNSRANTDTQYF TGTGCCAGCAGCCGGAATAGCAGGGCGAACACAGATACGCAGTATTTT
many TRBJ1-2 TRBV7-2 NA CASSVVSTYGYTF TGTGCCAGCAGCGTAGTGTCAACTTATGGCTACACCTTC
NA TRBJ2-7 TRBV7-9 NA CASSLGQFSYEQYF TGTGCCAGCAGCTTAGGACAGTTCTCCTACGAGCAGTACTTC
NA TRBJ2-4 TRBV6-5 TRBD1 CASKVGQGANIQYF TGTGCCAGCAAGGTGGGACAGGGGGCCAACATTCAGTACTTC
NA TRBJ1-5 TRBV20-1 TRBD1 CSARPGTGGYQPQHF TGCAGTGCTAGGCCCGGGACAGGGGGCTATCAGCCCCAGCATTTT
many TRBJ2-1 TRBV5-1 TRBD2 CASSFLVGSGGNNEQFF TGCGCCAGCAGCTTCTTAGTGGGTAGCGGGGGAAACAATGAGCAGTTCTTC
NA TRBJ1-4 TRBV28 NA CASSSTAAGAGEKLFF TGTGCCAGCAGTTCTACCGCGGCGGGGGCTGGGGAAAAACTGTTTTTT
few TRBJ2-7 TRBV6-5 TRBD2 CASSESGGTLGEQYF TGTGCCAGCAGTGAAAGCGGGGGGACCCTCGGGGAGCAGTACTTC
NA TRBJ2-5 TRBV5-6 TRBD1 CASTVDREGRGTQYF TGTGCCAGCACCGTCGACAGGGAAGGTCGGGGGACCCAGTACTTC
many TRBJ2-4 TRBV20-1 NA CSASGPDSLSKNIQYF TGCAGTGCCTCTGGCCCCGACAGTCTTTCCAAAAACATTCAGTACTTC
NA TRBJ1-2 TRBV20-1 TRBD1 CSASQGAGGYTF TGCAGTGCTAGCCAGGGGGCTGGGGGCTACACCTTC
few TRBJ1-4 TRBV15 NA CATSRDPPGAGEKLFF TGTGCCACCAGCAGAGATCCGCCAGGGGCGGGTGAAAAACTGTTTTTT
few TRBJ2-5 TRBV29-1 TRBD1 CSVGVTGGRETQYF TGCAGCGTAGGCGTTACAGGGGGCCGGGAGACCCAGTACTTC
NA TRBJ2-7 TRBV5-1 NA CASSLVTSRVGSYEQYF TGCGCCAGCAGCTTGGTCACTTCGCGAGTGGGCTCCTACGAGCAGTACTTC
NA TRBJ2-7 TRBV20-1 NA CSAGRLYEQYF TGCAGTGCTGGCCGATTATACGAGCAGTACTTC
NA TRBJ2-3 TRBV20-1 TRBD1 CSADATGGDTQYF TGCAGTGCCGACGCGACAGGGGGGGATACGCAGTATTTT
NA TRBJ2-7 TRBV20-1 TRBD1 CSARDTGGVEIYEQYF TGCAGTGCTAGAGATACAGGGGGCGTCGAAATCTACGAGCAGTACTTC
NA TRBJ2-2 TRBV5-1 NA CASSLRQGQDGELFF TGCGCCAGCAGCTTGCGCCAGGGGCAGGACGGGGAGCTGTTTTTT
NA TRBJ2-5 TRBV29-1 NA CSATSRAGLETQYF TGCAGCGCCACTAGCAGGGCAGGGTTAGAGACCCAGTACTTC
NA TRBJ1-2 TRBV12-3/TRBV12-4 NA CASASEGGYGYTF TGTGCCAGCGCCTCCGAGGGGGGCTATGGCTACACCTTC
NA TRBJ2-5 TRBV21-1 NA CASSKALRTDQETQYF TGTGCCAGCAGCAAAGCGCTCAGGACAGATCAAGAGACCCAGTACTTC
few TRBJ2-3 TRBV20-1 NA CSASTRGDTQYF TGCAGTGCTAGTACTAGGGGGGATACGCAGTATTTT